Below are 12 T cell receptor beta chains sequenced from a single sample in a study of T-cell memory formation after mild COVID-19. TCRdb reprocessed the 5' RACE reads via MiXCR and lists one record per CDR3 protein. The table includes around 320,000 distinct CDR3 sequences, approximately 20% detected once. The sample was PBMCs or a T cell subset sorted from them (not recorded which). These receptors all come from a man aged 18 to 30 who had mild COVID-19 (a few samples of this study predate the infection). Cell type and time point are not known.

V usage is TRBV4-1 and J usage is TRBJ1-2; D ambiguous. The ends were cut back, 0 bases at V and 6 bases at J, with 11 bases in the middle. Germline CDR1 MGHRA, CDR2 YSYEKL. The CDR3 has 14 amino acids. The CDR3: CASSQDSGRNGYTF. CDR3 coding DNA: TGCGCCAGCAGCCAAGATAGCGGGCGGAATGGCTACACCTTC.

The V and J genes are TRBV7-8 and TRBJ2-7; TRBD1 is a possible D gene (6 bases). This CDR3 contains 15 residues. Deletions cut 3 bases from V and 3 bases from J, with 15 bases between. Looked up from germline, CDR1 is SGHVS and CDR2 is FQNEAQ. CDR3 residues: CASSFRYTGYYEQYF. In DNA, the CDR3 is TGTGCCAGCAGCTTTAGGTACACAGGGTACTACGAGCAGTACTTC.

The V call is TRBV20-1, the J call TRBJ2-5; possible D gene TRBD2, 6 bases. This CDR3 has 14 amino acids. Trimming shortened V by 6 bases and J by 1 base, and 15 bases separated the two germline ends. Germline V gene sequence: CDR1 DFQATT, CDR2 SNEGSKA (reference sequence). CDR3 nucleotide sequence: TGCAGTGCCCCGCGGGACGGAATCCAAGAGACCCAGTACTTC. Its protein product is CSAPRDGIQETQYF.

CDR3 protein: CASSFPDRGRFEQYF. The CDR3 nucleotides are TGTGCCAGCAGCTTCCCGGACAGGGGAAGGTTCGAGCAGTACTTC. V and J are TRBV7-2 and TRBJ2-7, with 9 bases aligning to TRBD1. CDR3 length equals 15 residues. Unmatched junction bases numbered 9, after V lost 3 bases and J lost 6 bases. CDR1 is SGHTA and CDR2 is FQGNSA in the germline V gene.

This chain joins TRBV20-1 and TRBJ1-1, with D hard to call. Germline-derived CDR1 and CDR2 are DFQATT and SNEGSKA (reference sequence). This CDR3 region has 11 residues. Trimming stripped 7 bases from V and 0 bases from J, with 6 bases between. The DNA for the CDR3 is TGCAGTGGGAAGTTGAACACTGAAGCTTTCTTT. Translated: CSGKLNTEAFF.

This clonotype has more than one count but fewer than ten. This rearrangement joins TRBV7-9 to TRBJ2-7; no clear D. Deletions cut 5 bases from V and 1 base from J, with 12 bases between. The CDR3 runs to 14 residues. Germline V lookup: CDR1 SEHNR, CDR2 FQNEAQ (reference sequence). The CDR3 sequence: CASSLLGPSYEQYV. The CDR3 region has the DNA TGTGCCAGCAGCCTGCTAGGACCGTCCTACGAGCAGTACGTC.

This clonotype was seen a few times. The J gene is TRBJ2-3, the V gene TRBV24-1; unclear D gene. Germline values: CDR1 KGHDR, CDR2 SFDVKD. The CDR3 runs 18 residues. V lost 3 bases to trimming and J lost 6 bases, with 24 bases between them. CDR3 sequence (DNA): TGTGCCACCAGTGATACCCTTGAACCGGGTCCCAAAGGGGATACGCAGTATTTT. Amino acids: CATSDTLEPGPKGDTQYF.

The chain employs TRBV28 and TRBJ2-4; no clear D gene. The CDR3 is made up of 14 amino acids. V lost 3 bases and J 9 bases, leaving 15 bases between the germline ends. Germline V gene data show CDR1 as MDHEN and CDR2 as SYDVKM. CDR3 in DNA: TGTGCCAGCAGTTTGATGGGCATGATAGCCATTCAGTACTTC. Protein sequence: CASSLMGMIAIQYF.

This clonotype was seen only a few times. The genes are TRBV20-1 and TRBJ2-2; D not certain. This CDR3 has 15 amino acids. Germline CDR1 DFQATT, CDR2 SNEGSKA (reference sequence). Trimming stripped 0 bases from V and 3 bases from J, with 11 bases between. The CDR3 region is CSARDSTLDTGELFF. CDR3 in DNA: TGCAGTGCTAGAGATTCGACATTAGACACCGGGGAGCTGTTTTTT.

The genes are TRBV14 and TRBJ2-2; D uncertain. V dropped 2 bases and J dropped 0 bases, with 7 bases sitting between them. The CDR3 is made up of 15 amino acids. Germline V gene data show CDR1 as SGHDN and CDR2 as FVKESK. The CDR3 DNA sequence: TGTGCCAGCAGCCAATTTTTCGCGAACACCGGGGAGCTGTTTTTT. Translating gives CASSQFFANTGELFF.

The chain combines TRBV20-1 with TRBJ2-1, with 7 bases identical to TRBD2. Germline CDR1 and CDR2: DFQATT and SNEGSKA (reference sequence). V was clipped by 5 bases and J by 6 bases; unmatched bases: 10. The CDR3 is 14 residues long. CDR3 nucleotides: TGCAGTGCTCCTCGACTAGCCTCGGGCAATGAGCAGTTCTTC. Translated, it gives CSAPRLASGNEQFF.

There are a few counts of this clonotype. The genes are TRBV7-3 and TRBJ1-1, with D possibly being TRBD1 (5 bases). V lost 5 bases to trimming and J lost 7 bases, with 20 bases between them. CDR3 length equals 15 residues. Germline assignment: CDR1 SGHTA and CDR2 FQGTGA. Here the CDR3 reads CASSPGWGRPDEAFF. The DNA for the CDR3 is TGTGCCAGCAGCCCCGGTTGGGGACGTCCCGATGAAGCTTTCTTT.